The rows below give T cell receptor beta chains drawn from one sample of a study of blood T cell repertoires in COVID-19. The table came from immunoSEQ multiplex PCR; TCRdb's copy has only in-frame clones and leaves some out. The table lists just under 45,000 clones, 80% to 90% of them singletons. What was sequenced was peripheral blood. The receptors come from a woman aged 40 to 50 with acute or convalescent COVID-19. CDR3s include the opening cysteine and the closing phenylalanine or tryptophan. D genes are given only for firm matches. Some rows mark clone size as missing; the rest say once, few, many or name a class of expanded clone.

TRBD1,-,TRBJ2-2,TRBV7-8,TGTGCCAGCAGCTTGGGACAGGCGAACACCGGGGAGCTGTTTTTT,CASSLGQANTGELFF
-,once,TRBJ1-6,TRBV28,TGTGCCAGCTCGCCCCCTCCCAGCGGTTCACCCCTCCACTTT,CASSPPPSGSPLHF
-,once,TRBJ2-5,TRBV30,TGTGCCTGGAACCTCGACCCGCGGGAGACCCAGTACTTC,CAWNLDPRETQYF
-,-,TRBJ2-3,TRBV24-1,TGTGCCACCAGTGCCGGGAGTGGAGATACGCAGTATTTT,CATSAGSGDTQYF
-,-,TRBJ1-4,TRBV18,TGTGCCAGCTCACCAAGACTACAGGGTATAACTAATGAAAAACTGTTTTTT,CASSPRLQGITNEKLFF
-,-,TRBJ1-1,TRBV14,TGTGCCAGCAGCCAAGATCAGGGGATGAACACTGAAGCTTTCTTT,CASSQDQGMNTEAFF
TRBD1,few,TRBJ1-2,TRBV6-5,TGTGCCAGCAGTTCCCGGACAGGAGACTTCTATGGCTACACCTTC,CASSSRTGDFYGYTF
-,once,TRBJ2-3,TRBV2,TGTGCCAGCAGTGAAATACTCAGGGGCGATACGCAGTATTTT,CASSEILRGDTQYF
TRBD2,once,TRBJ2-7,TRBV7-6,TGTGCCAGCAGCCGAAATAGGGGCGGGAGCTCCTACGAGCAGTACTTC,CASSRNRGGSSYEQYF
TRBD1,-,TRBJ1-1,TRBV20-1,TGCAGTGCAACGGACAGGGGGCAAGCTTTCTTT,CSATDRGQAFF
-,-,TRBJ2-5,TRBV7-2,TGTGCCAGCAGCTTAGACGGAGCTTCCTTGGAGACCCAGTACTTC,CASSLDGASLETQYF
TRBD1,-,TRBJ1-1,TRBV6-4,TGTGCCAGCAGTGTTGACAGGGACACTGAAGCTTTCTTT,CASSVDRDTEAFF
TRBD1,-,TRBJ1-1,TRBV28,TGTGCCAGCACCTACCTAACAGGGGGGAACACTGAAGCTTTCTTT,CASTYLTGGNTEAFF
-,-,TRBJ2-1,TRBV18,TGTGCCAGCTCATCAGGGGTGGACAATGAGCAGTTCTTC,CASSSGVDNEQFF
TRBD2,-,TRBJ2-2,TRBV5-6,TGTGCCAGCAGCCCTAGCGGACGGGGCGGCGGGGAGCTGTTTTTT,CASSPSGRGGGELFF
-,-,TRBJ1-2,TRBV4-3,TGCGCCAGCAGCCAAGAACTCCATGGAGCTATCTATGGCTACACCTTC,CASSQELHGAIYGYTF
TRBD2,-,TRBJ2-5,TRBV7-7,TGTGCTAGCAGCTTGGGACTAGCGGGAAACCAAGAGACCCAGTACTTC,CASSLGLAGNQETQYF
-,-,TRBJ1-4,TRBV4-3,TGCGCCAGCAGCCAAGATCAAAACACCCAAAATGAAAAACTGTTTTTT,CASSQDQNTQNEKLFF
TRBD1,once,TRBJ2-3,TRBV28,TGTGCCAGCGGACAGGGGGCTACGGATACGCAGTATTTT,CASGQGATDTQYF
TRBD2,-,TRBJ2-7,TRBV5-4,TGTGCCAGCAGCAGTAATAGCGGGAGTATGCGGACGGGCGAGCAGTACTTC,CASSSNSGSMRTGEQYF
-,-,TRBJ1-1,TRBV28,TGTGCCAGCAGCCCTGGGGGGGACACTGAAGCTTTCTTT,CASSPGGDTEAFF
TRBD1,-,TRBJ1-2,TRBV19,TGTGCCAGTAGCCCTCAGGGGGTTGACTATGGCTACACCTTC,CASSPQGVDYGYTF
-,-,TRBJ2-2,TRBV18,TGTGCCAGCTCACCACGCCGGGATGTCAACACCGGGGAGCTGTTTTTT,CASSPRRDVNTGELFF